The clone carrying this T cell receptor beta chain has just one count. Its antigen is unidentified. This specimen comes from a study of Ad26.COV2.S vaccination and SARS-CoV-2 variants. Background on the study: Ad26.COV2.S given intramuscularly, once or twice 56 days apart.

Indicated treatment: about 20 received Ad26.COV2.S at low or high dose, single or two shots; five or six received placebo; per-sample allocation not given. Vaccine and placebo recipients were sampled on day 63 after the first injection. Cohort 1b enrolled adults aged 18-55 years in Boston. Sequencing used immunoSEQ multiplex PCR; TCRdb keeps in-frame clones, though not all of them. This repertoire shows roughly 460,000 clones, 89% found once; its top ten account for roughly 1.7%. Whole-study results and caveats: Possible underestimation of total T cell responses by the TCR breadth and depth analyses was noted. Across vaccine and placebo recipients, the breadth of non-spike TCRs was similar.

The CDR3 has 15 residues. After removal of 5 bases from V and 6 bases from J, the junction contained 9 bases not matched to a gene. CDR1 and CDR2 (germline): SGHTA, FQGNSA. Sequenced here: peripheral blood, sampled in a trial of Ad26.COV2.S vaccine versus placebo. The chain uses TRBV7-2 and TRBJ1-2, with 10 bases lining up with TRBD1. The sequence derives from a person aged 18-65 years who received the Ad26.COV2.S COVID-19 vaccine or a placebo. CDR3 coding DNA: TGTGCCAGCAGCACCCGGGACAGGGGACTTGATGGCTACACCTTC. This gives the protein CASSTRDRGLDGYTF.